This T cell receptor (beta chain) comes out of a study of OX40 agonist ivuxolimab in advanced cancers. Across the whole study: Subjects had a mean age of approximately 60 years, with a range of 23 to 79; 82.7% were male. Study observations and caveats: More expanded clones were seen, on average, in CD8+ T cells than in CD4+. Nonresponders included some who also had low normalized T-cell clonal expansion.

The ends lost 2 bases at V and 0 bases at J; junction bases unmatched: 6. CDR1 is SGHVS, CDR2 FQNEAQ, per germline. The CDR3 length is 17 residues. With autoimmune disease history or systemic immunosuppression, patients were excluded. In regard to this clone: Antigen specificity is unknown.

Here immunoSEQ multiplex PCR was the method, and the copy in TCRdb shows in-frame clones only, minus some. The data show about 48,000 clones, 84% seen once. This specimen was CD4+ or CD8+ T cells sorted from blood, taken in a trial of the OX40 agonist ivuxolimab. The V and J genes are TRBV7-8 and TRBJ2-5, with 10 bases identical to TRBD2. This clonotype was obtained from an adult with an advanced solid tumor such as melanoma, head and neck, liver or kidney cancer. The CDR3 DNA is TGTGCCAGCAGCTTAACAGCGGGAGGGTACAACCAAGAGACCCAGTACTTC. Its protein product is CASSLTAGGYNQETQYF.